These 32 T cell receptor beta chains were sequenced from one sample in a study of molecular identifiers for immune sequencing clone quantification. Via MiXCR, TCRdb re-called the PCR reads, giving one row per CDR3 protein. The sample records about 510,000 distinct CDR3 sequences, around 21% being singletons. Source material: naive CD8+ T cells from blood, with Jurkat cell RNA spiked in. Subset here: FACS-sorted CD8+CD4-CCR7+CD45RA+ naive T cells. The receptors were sampled from a human donor in good health. Some libraries in this study had Jurkat cell RNA spiked in.

This clonotype was detected many times. The chain links TRBV6-5 to TRBJ2-3; weak D call: TRBD1 (5 bases). Per the germline V gene, CDR1 is MNHEY and CDR2 is SVGAGI. CDR3 length: 13 amino acids. V lost 2 bases to trimming and J lost 2 bases, with 5 bases between them. CDR3 protein: CASSYGATDTQYF. The CDR3 region has the DNA TGTGCCAGCAGTTACGGGGCCACAGATACGCAGTATTTT.

This clonotype was seen ten or more times. V usage is TRBV2 and J usage is TRBJ2-3, with 8 bases that match TRBD2. The CDR3 covers 15 residues. After removal of 4 bases from V and 3 bases from J, the junction contained 6 bases not matched to a gene. Germline lookup yields CDR1 SNHLY and CDR2 FYNNEI. The CDR3 sequence: CASSGERGRTDTQYF. DNA for the CDR3: TGTGCCAGCAGTGGCGAGCGGGGGAGAACAGATACGCAGTATTTT.

The genes are TRBV20-1 and TRBJ1-3; no clear D. Germline V lookup: CDR1 DFQATT, CDR2 SNEGSKA (reference sequence). The V gene lost 0 bases and the J gene lost 0 bases, with 6 bases spanning the gap. The length of the CDR3 is 14 residues. The CDR3 nucleotides read TGCAGTGCTAGAGATCCGGGCTCTGGAAACACCATATATTTT. Translated: CSARDPGSGNTIYF.

Notes on this clonotype: Given a much more abundant clone one base away, this may be a read error. This sequence joins TRBV7-9 and TRBJ2-3, with a tentative D call TRBD1 (6 bases). CDR3 length equals 16 residues. V was clipped by 8 bases and J by 0 bases, with 18 bases between them. The V gene's germline CDR1 is SEHNR and CDR2 FQNEAQ (reference sequence). CDR3 sequence: CASGGDDHSSTDTQYF. The DNA of the CDR3 is TGTGCCAGCGGGGGCGACGACCACTCTAGCACAGATACGCAGTATTTT.

The chain is built from TRBV6-1 and TRBJ1-5; 8 nucleotides line up with TRBD1. The V gene's germline CDR1 is MNHNS and CDR2 SASEGT. V dropped 0 bases and J dropped 6; count of bases not matched to a gene: 13. This CDR3 spans 18 amino acids. The chain's CDR3 is CASSEAGQAVYGSQPQHF. CDR3 nucleotides: TGTGCCAGCAGTGAAGCGGGACAGGCAGTTTATGGCAGTCAGCCCCAGCATTTT.

This chain links TRBV4-1 with TRBJ2-2, with TRBD2 as a possible D gene (6 bases). Trimming removed 1 base at V and 0 bases at J, with 12 bases between. Germline CDR1 is MGHRA and CDR2 is YSYEKL. The CDR3 spans 17 residues. Written as DNA, the CDR3 is TGCGCCAGCAGCCAAGTGGCGGGACCTCCGAACACCGGGGAGCTGTTTTTT. It translates to CASSQVAGPPNTGELFF.

As regards this clonotype: This may come from a read error, since a much larger clone is one base off. This chain uses TRBV13 with TRBJ2-3; TRBD2 might be the D (5 bases). Germline V gene data show CDR1 as PRHDT and CDR2 as FYEKMQ (reference sequence). The CDR3 sequence is 15 residues long. This chain's CDR3 is CANSHTAESTDTQYF. Written as DNA, the CDR3 is TGTGCCAACAGCCATACAGCGGAAAGCACAGATACGCAGTATTTT. The whole variable domain, remainder taken from reference TRBV13 and TRBJ2-3, is AAGVIQSPRHLIKEKRETATLKCYPIPRHDTVYWYQQGPGQDPQFLISFYEKMQSDKGSIPDRFSAQQFSDYHSELNMSSLELGDSALYFCANSHTAESTDTQYFGPGTRLTVL.

This clonotype was counted ten times or more. CDR3 coding DNA: TGCGCCAGCAGCTGGGGGGTCGGAGGCTACGAGCAGTACTTC. It translates to CASSWGVGGYEQYF. The chain uses TRBV5-1 and TRBJ2-7, with D perhaps TRBD2 (6 bases). Germline CDR1 and CDR2: SGHRS and YFSETQ. V was cut by 3 bases and J by 3 bases, with 13 bases left in between. The CDR3 length is 14 residues.

V is TRBV7-9 and J is TRBJ2-7; no reliable D call. Germline CDR1 SEHNR, CDR2 FQNEAQ (reference sequence). The CDR3 is made up of 13 amino acids. The ends were cut back, 4 bases at V and 5 bases at J, with 12 bases in the middle. CDR3 DNA sequence: TGTGCCAGCAGCTCACGGCCGGTTAACGAGCAGTACTTC. Its protein product is CASSSRPVNEQYF.

This clonotype was detected a few times. The chain is built from TRBV28 and TRBJ2-7, with D tentatively TRBD1 or TRBD2 (6 bases each). The germline gives CDR1 MDHEN, CDR2 SYDVKM. The CDR3 covers 15 residues. Trimming removed 2 bases at V and 0 bases at J, with 11 bases between. In nucleotides, the CDR3 is TGTGCCAGCAGTTTACGGCGGGACACCTCCTACGAGCAGTACTTC. This translates into CASSLRRDTSYEQYF.

This sequence joins TRBV12-3 or TRBV12-4 and TRBJ2-5; 7 nucleotides agree with TRBD1. The ends lost 6 bases at V and 2 bases at J; junction bases unmatched: 6. The CDR3 runs 14 residues. The CDR3 loop reads CASRQGSGQETQYF. The CDR3 region has the DNA TGTGCCAGCAGACAGGGGTCGGGGCAAGAGACCCAGTACTTC.

Notes on this clonotype: This may stem from a read error, because a much larger clone lies one nucleotide away. The rearrangement links TRBV7-2 to TRBJ2-3; 7 positions agree with TRBD2. CDR1 and CDR2 from the germline V gene are SGHTA and FQGNSA. This CDR3 spans 16 amino acids. As DNA, the CDR3 is TGTGCCGGCAGCCCCTTGGGGGGGGGTACGACAGATACGCAGTATTTT. This sequence encodes CAGSPLGGGTTDTQYF.

The chain couples TRBV12-3 or TRBV12-4 to TRBJ1-2; D is perhaps TRBD1 (5 bases). The CDR3 contains 17 residues. Trimming shortened V by 5 bases and J by 2 bases, and 21 bases separated the two germline ends. CDR3 DNA sequence: TGTGCCAGCAGTCTCTTTAGGGCTACGACAGTAAACTATGGCTACACCTTC. Protein: CASSLFRATTVNYGYTF.

There are many counts of this clonotype. V usage is TRBV4-3 and J usage is TRBJ1-2; 8 bases fit TRBD1. Trimming took 1 base from V and 2 from J; bases not matched to a gene: 3. This CDR3 region has 15 residues. CDR1 and CDR2 (germline): LGHNA, YSLEER. CDR3 in DNA: TGCGCCAGCAGCCAAGCGGACAGGGCCAACTATGGCTACACCTTC. Translation gives CASSQADRANYGYTF.

This clonotype was seen more than once but under ten times. The chain combines TRBV12-3 or TRBV12-4 with TRBJ2-7; D perhaps matches TRBD1 (8 bases). V lost 5 bases to trimming and J lost 3 bases, with 14 bases between them. CDR3 length: 14 amino acids. The DNA for the CDR3 is TGTGCCAGCAGTCAAGCGGGACAGGACTACGAGCAGTACTTC. This sequence encodes CASSQAGQDYEQYF.

J is TRBJ2-3 and V is TRBV7-3; D gene uncertain. CDR3 length: 15 residues. Germline V gene lookup returns CDR1 SGHTA and CDR2 FQGTGA. Trimming shortened V by 1 base and J by 3 bases, and 11 bases separated the two germline ends. CDR3 sequence: CASSLMESGTDTQYF. CDR3 nucleotides: TGTGCCAGCAGCTTAATGGAATCGGGTACAGATACGCAGTATTTT.

In this sample, this clonotype turned up once. A much larger clone differs from this one at a single base, so this may be a read error. The chain employs TRBV12-5 and TRBJ2-1; no firm D call. Per the germline V gene, CDR1 is LGHNT and CDR2 is FRNRAP. Trimming pared 4 bases from V and 8 bases from J, leaving 9 bases between. The CDR3 has 12 amino acids. CDR3 in DNA: TGTGCTAGTGGTTCGGTAGTGTATGAGCAGTTCTTC. Translation gives CASGSVVYEQFF.

In this sample, this clonotype turned up many times. The rearrangement uses TRBV29-1 and TRBJ2-3; D perhaps matches TRBD2 (7 bases). Germline V gene sequence: CDR1 SQVTM, CDR2 ANQGSEA. Trimming pared 6 bases from V and 4 bases from J, leaving 17 bases between. The CDR3 loop spans 14 amino acids. The CDR3 is CSVASQGRADTQYF. The CDR3 DNA follows: TGCAGCGTCGCATCTCAGGGGAGGGCAGATACGCAGTATTTT.

This clonotype was detected ten times or more. This chain links TRBV7-3 with TRBJ2-1; 15 bases agree with TRBD2. This CDR3 is 17 amino acids long. The germline CDR1 and CDR2 sequences are SGHTA and FQGTGA. V lost 0 bases and J lost 10; bases outside the gene matches: 7. CDR3 nucleotide sequence: TGTGCCAGCAGCTTAACTGGACTAGCGGGAGGGTTAAACGAGCAGTTCTTC. This translates into CASSLTGLAGGLNEQFF.

This clonotype appeared many times. The CDR3 DNA sequence: TGTGCCAGCAGCTTACCTTTCTCCACGGATACGCAGTATTTT. It is translated as CASSLPFSTDTQYF. The gene calls are TRBV11-2 and TRBJ2-3; D is unclear. Germline-derived CDR1 and CDR2 are SGHAT and FQNNGV. The CDR3 covers 14 residues. Trimming removed 2 bases at V and 6 bases at J, with 12 bases between.

This clonotype was counted many times. This chain links TRBV6-5 with TRBJ2-6; D is uncertain. This CDR3 has 13 amino acids. V shed 6 bases and J shed 0 bases, with 3 bases lying between them. Germline values: CDR1 MNHEY, CDR2 SVGAGI. CDR3 sequence reads: CASSTSGANVLTF. CDR3 sequence (DNA): TGTGCCAGCAGCACCTCTGGGGCCAACGTCCTGACTTTC.

This clonotype was seen repeatedly, ten times or more. This chain connects TRBV4-1 to TRBJ2-5; 7 bases align to TRBD1. Losses at the gene ends were 5 bases for V and 5 bases for J; bases not matched to a gene: 11. Germline CDR1 and CDR2: MGHRA and YSYEKL. The CDR3 consists of 15 residues. The CDR3 sequence: CASSSSSTGLETQYF. The CDR3 DNA reads as TGCGCCAGCAGCTCGTCCTCGACAGGGCTGGAGACCCAGTACTTC.

Many counts were recorded for this clonotype. The genes are TRBV5-6 and TRBJ2-3; the match to TRBD2 covers 10 bases. Looked up from germline, CDR1 is SGHDT and CDR2 is YYEEEE. V was pared by 4 bases and J by 4 bases, with 9 bases of the junction left unmatched. The CDR3 runs to 16 residues. The CDR3 nucleotides are TGTGCCAGCAGCCCGGAGGAGCGGGAGGGACCAGATACGCAGTATTTT. Translating gives CASSPEEREGPDTQYF. Full variable domain (outside the CDR3, taken from reference TRBV5-6 and TRBJ2-3): DAGVTQSPTHLIKTRGQQVTLRCSPKSGHDTVSWYQQALGQGPQFIFQYYEEEERQRGNFPDRFSGHQFPNYSSELNVNALLLGDSALYLCASSPEEREGPDTQYFGPGTRLTVL.

Details on this clonotype: This is likely a read error, given that the CDR3 carries no conserved phenylalanine or tryptophan at its end. V gene TRBV7-2 combines with J gene TRBJ1-2, with D uncertain. V was clipped by 1 base and J by 8 bases, with 8 bases between them. This CDR3 is built from 12 residues. The germline V gene encodes CDR1 SGHTA and CDR2 FQGNSA. The CDR3 sequence: CASSLDSPGYTV. The CDR3 region has the DNA TGTGCCAGCAGCTTAGATAGTCCCGGCTACACCGTC.

This clonotype came up a few times. V usage is TRBV6-2 or TRBV6-3 and J usage is TRBJ2-3, with 13 bases that match TRBD2. This CDR3 is 19 amino acids long. V shed 2 bases and J 2 bases; nucleotides not matched to a gene: 10. CDR1 is MNHEY, CDR2 SVGEGT, per germline. CDR3 nucleotides: TGTGCCAGCAGTTACCGACTAGCGGGGGGCCACAGTCACACAGATACGCAGTATTTT. Encoded protein: CASSYRLAGGHSHTDTQYF.

V usage is TRBV4-3 and J usage is TRBJ1-5; possible D gene TRBD1, 6 bases. The V gene lost 0 bases and the J gene lost 5 bases, with 14 bases spanning the gap. CDR1 LGHNA and CDR2 YSLEER come from the germline V gene. CDR3 length: 16 amino acids. In DNA form, the CDR3 reads TGCGCCAGCAGCCAAGATTGGGAAGGGGGTTATCAGCCCCAGCATTTT. It codes for CASSQDWEGGYQPQHF.

This clonotype was picked up a small number of times. This chain uses TRBV9 with TRBJ2-3; 8 positions agree with TRBD2. CDR1 is SGDLS and CDR2 is YYNGEE in the germline V gene. The CDR3 is 16 amino acids. The trim removed 2 bases at V and 4 bases at J, leaving 9 bases unmatched. The CDR3 bases are TGTGCCAGCAGCGTGACTAGCGCCCTGCTTGCAGATACGCAGTATTTT. Amino acid sequence: CASSVTSALLADTQYF.

V usage is TRBV10-3 and J usage is TRBJ1-1, with 8 bases aligning to TRBD1. The CDR3 has 15 amino acids. J lost 2 bases, V lost 3 bases, and 5 bases had no gene match. The germline V gene encodes CDR1 ENHRY and CDR2 SYGVKD. The CDR3 DNA reads TGTGCCATCAGTGACCCAACAGGGGGTAACACTGAAGCTTTCTTT. Its protein product is CAISDPTGGNTEAFF.

This clonotype was seen at least ten times. The chain joins TRBV29-1 to TRBJ2-2; D not certain. Trimming stripped 7 bases from V and 6 bases from J, with 15 bases between. Germline-derived CDR1 and CDR2 are SQVTM and ANQGSEA. This CDR3 is built from 13 residues. CDR3 nucleotide sequence: TGCAGCGATGCACCCCGGGTTGCCGGGGAGCTGTTTTTT. Translation: CSDAPRVAGELFF.

The chain links TRBV27 to TRBJ2-7, with D tentatively TRBD1 (5 bases). Germline CDR1 MNHEY, CDR2 SMNVEV (reference sequence). V was cut by 2 bases and J by 4 bases, with 12 bases left in between. The CDR3 contains 14 residues. This chain's CDR3 is CASSLGSGPYEQYF. The CDR3 DNA reads as TGTGCCAGCAGTTTAGGGTCAGGGCCATACGAGCAGTACTTC.

Regarding this clonotype: One end of the junction is discordant with germline, which a read error may explain. This rearrangement joins TRBV7-3 to TRBJ2-5; perhaps TRBD1 as D (6 bases). Germline V gene lookup returns CDR1 SGHTA and CDR2 FQGTGA. The CDR3 length is 13 residues. The DNA of the CDR3 is TGTGCAAGCAGCCCGGGACAACAAGACACCCAGTACTTT. Its protein is CASSPGQQDTQYF.

The rearrangement uses TRBV6-6 and TRBJ2-7; D is uncertain. CDR1 MNHNY and CDR2 SVGAGI come from the germline V gene (reference sequence). The CDR3 consists of 13 residues. The CDR3 sequence is CATYAGTLDEQYF. The DNA of the CDR3 is TGTGCAACTTATGCAGGCACTCTGGACGAGCAGTACTTC.